Listed below are T cell receptor beta chains from one sample, sequenced in a study of monozygotic twins with inflammatory bowel disease. Reanalyzing the 5' RACE reads, TCRdb keeps one entry per CDR3 protein, without DNA. Recorded for this sample: around 210,000 distinct CDR3 sequences. Sequencing used blood. These receptors originate from a human donor with ulcerative colitis or Crohn's disease, or a healthy co-twin of an affected twin (not recorded which). CDR3s include the opening cysteine and the closing phenylalanine or tryptophan.

j_call	v_call	cdr3_aa
TRBJ2-7	TRBV5-1	CASSSGEWGSYEQYF
TRBJ2-2	TRBV11-2	CASSFVNTGELFF
TRBJ1-1	TRBV19	CASSRAPAQVSTEAFF
TRBJ1-6	TRBV18	CASSGGQGNSPLHF
TRBJ2-3	TRBV12-3/TRBV12-4	CASSPGGAADTQYF
TRBJ2-1	TRBV7-2	CASSLGRRKFF
TRBJ2-3	TRBV4-1	CASSQDRTSGGALVDTQYF
TRBJ2-5	TRBV3-1	CVSSQVKETQYF
TRBJ2-1	TRBV7-9	CASSPGGSSYNEQFF
TRBJ2-5	TRBV14	CASSQRLARYQETQYF
TRBJ2-1	TRBV5-1	CASSLGQGGYNEQFF
TRBJ1-6	TRBV4-1	CASSPIQGLIENSPLHF
TRBJ2-3	TRBV27	CASSFNPVTGGGYTQYF
TRBJ1-2	TRBV6-5	CASRTSAPLWLTF
TRBJ1-2	TRBV7-2	CASSNRVDPGYTF
TRBJ2-6	TRBV3-1	CASSPSLGAFSGANVLTF
TRBJ1-1	TRBV20-1	CSARGPTGTEAFF
TRBJ1-2	TRBV12-3/TRBV12-4	CASSQTGVPSGYTF
TRBJ2-1	TRBV7-7	CASSFDRGSNEQFF
TRBJ2-1	TRBV7-9	CASSLVLAGASEQFF
TRBJ2-1	TRBV11-3	CASSLGVGGWDYNEQFF
TRBJ1-3	TRBV7-2	CASSRTGGASGNTIYF
TRBJ2-2	TRBV7-2	CASGQAQTRTGELFF
TRBJ2-3	TRBV9	CASSVEPQGVTDTQYF
TRBJ1-5	TRBV7-3	CASSLRRDQPQHF
TRBJ2-7	TRBV29-1	CSARRVGGYEQYF
TRBJ2-3	TRBV20-1	CSALPQTFTDTQYF
TRBJ2-7	TRBV12-3/TRBV12-4	CASSFVEGYEQYF
TRBJ2-1	TRBV5-1	CASSLGGLSYNEQFF
TRBJ1-5	TRBV6-1	CASSLGPGLFQPQHF
TRBJ2-3	TRBV6-5	CASSYIPSPGISTDTQYF
TRBJ1-6	TRBV5-1	CASSTGLGTPSILSPLHF
TRBJ2-7	TRBV7-8	CASSLVAGTLGGEQYF
TRBJ2-7	TRBV18	CASSPVQTSYEQYF
TRBJ2-5	TRBV10-2	CATHPLAGASRETQYF
TRBJ2-7	TRBV18	CASSPGETYEQYF
TRBJ1-2	TRBV12-3/TRBV12-4	CASSLAQGIYGYTF
TRBJ2-2	TRBV20-1	CSARDPSDGELFF
TRBJ2-1	TRBV19	CASSIDMGLSYNEQFF
TRBJ1-1	TRBV30	CSWSRRGGVTEAFF